This entry lists 20 T cell receptor beta chains sequenced from one sample in a study of T cells in Graves' hyperthyroidism and ophthalmopathy. TCR beta CDR3 sequences were amplified from RNA transcripts. A set of HTBI primers served as the primers for a first-round RT-PCR of the TCR CDR3. TCRdb ran MiXCR on the multiplex PCR reads and lists one entry per CDR3 protein. Among hundreds of thousands of distinct CDR3 sequences, 12% to 15% were seen once, and the ten largest hold approximately 10%. Material for sequencing was blood. Receptor source: a woman aged 18-35 years with Graves' hyperthyroidism.

This clonotype was observed at least ten times. This chain connects TRBV6-5 to TRBJ2-7, with 10 bases that match TRBD2. This CDR3 contains 16 residues. J was trimmed by 5 bases and V by 0 bases; bases with no gene match: 7. Germline V lookup: CDR1 MNHEY, CDR2 SVGAGI. DNA for the CDR3: TGTGCCAGCAGTTACTCGTCGGCTAGCGGGAGCCACGAGCAGTACTTC. Amino acids: CASSYSSASGSHEQYF.

This clonotype was seen repeatedly, ten times or more. V usage is TRBV11-2 and J usage is TRBJ2-1; 9 bases fit TRBD1. Germline V gene lookup returns CDR1 SGHAT and CDR2 FQNNGV. The CDR3 covers 15 residues. Trimming took 5 bases from V and 4 from J; bases not matched to a gene: 6. For the CDR3, the DNA is TGTGCCAGCAGCCGGTACGGGACAGGGTACAATGAGCAGTTCTTC. Translating gives CASSRYGTGYNEQFF.

The table lists this clonotype with many counts. This sequence joins TRBV2 and TRBJ1-2, with 7 bases identical to TRBD1. The CDR3 has 13 amino acids. Trimming removed 6 bases from V and 4 bases from J; junction bases left unmatched: 5. Germline V gene sequence: CDR1 SNHLY, CDR2 FYNNEI. The CDR3 DNA is TGTGCCAGCAGCGTGACAGGGAGCTATGGCTACACCTTC. Its translation: CASSVTGSYGYTF.

This clonotype was seen more than once but under ten times. The chain links TRBV6-1 to TRBJ2-7, with 7 bases lining up with TRBD2. Germline V gene lookup returns CDR1 MNHNS and CDR2 SASEGT. This CDR3 region has 14 residues. V lost 8 bases, J lost 5 bases, and 12 bases stayed unmatched. CDR3 in DNA: TGTGCCAGCGCCAGCGGGGTATTTTCGGACGAGCAGTACTTC. It specifies CASASGVFSDEQYF.

This clonotype was recorded at least ten times. The genes are TRBV11-1 and TRBJ2-7; TRBD1 might be the D (6 bases). The V gene's germline CDR1 is SGHAT and CDR2 FQDESV (reference sequence). Trimming took 6 bases from V and 2 from J, leaving 17 bases between them. The CDR3 runs 15 residues. DNA for the CDR3: TGTGCCAGCAGGCGAACCCGGGACAATGCCTACGAGCAGTACTTC. Encoded protein: CASRRTRDNAYEQYF.

This clonotype was recorded at least ten times. This CDR3 is CATQSGTGGAETQYF. The CDR3 nucleotides are TGTGCCACCCAATCCGGGACAGGGGGCGCGGAGACCCAGTACTTC. The chain joins TRBV12-3 or TRBV12-4 to TRBJ2-5, with 12 bases matching TRBD1. After removal of 10 bases from V and 5 bases from J, the junction contained 11 bases not matched to a gene. This CDR3 region has 15 residues.

This clonotype was detected only a few times. J is TRBJ1-3 and V is TRBV6-5, with a tentative D call TRBD1 (6 bases). V was pared by 0 bases and J by 4 bases, with 13 bases between. Germline CDR1 is MNHEY and CDR2 is SVGAGI. There are 16 residues in the CDR3. The DNA of the CDR3 is TGTGCCAGCAGTTACTCGAGAGGGGGAATCGGAAACACCATATATTTT. Its protein product is CASSYSRGGIGNTIYF.

This chain joins TRBV4-1 and TRBJ2-3; weak D call: TRBD2 (5 bases). The CDR3 length is 16 residues. V was trimmed by 2 bases and J by 8 bases, leaving 20 bases between them. The germline gives CDR1 MGHRA, CDR2 YSYEKL. CDR3 loop: CASSQPGGWLGGTQYF. CDR3 bases: TGCGCCAGCAGCCAACCGGGCGGGTGGTTGGGCGGTACGCAGTATTTT.

This chain joins TRBV20-1 and TRBJ2-1; weak D call: TRBD2 (5 bases). CDR1 is DFQATT, CDR2 SNEGSKA, per germline (reference sequence). The V gene lost 8 bases and the J gene lost 0 bases, with 11 bases spanning the gap. There are 13 residues in the CDR3. The CDR3 DNA is TGCAGTACTGAGGGTAGCTCCTACAATGAGCAGTTCTTC. Its translation is CSTEGSSYNEQFF.

There are a few counts of this clonotype. V gene TRBV9 combines with J gene TRBJ1-1; 7 nucleotides match TRBD1. Germline V lookup: CDR1 SGDLS, CDR2 YYNGEE. The CDR3 has 16 amino acids. V shed 4 bases and J 0 bases; nucleotides not matched to a gene: 9. This chain's CDR3 is CASSTSGTDMNTEAFF. The CDR3 DNA follows: TGTGCCAGCAGCACGTCCGGGACAGACATGAACACTGAAGCTTTCTTT.

The rearrangement joins TRBV13 to TRBJ2-7, with 11 bases lining up with TRBD2. The CDR3 is made up of 15 amino acids. The germline gives CDR1 PRHDT, CDR2 FYEKMQ (reference sequence). J lost 5 bases, V lost 5 bases, and 8 bases had no gene match. The CDR3 nucleotides are TGTGCCAGCAGCCCCAGACTAGCGGGATATAACGAGCAGTACTTC. Translating gives CASSPRLAGYNEQYF.

This clonotype was seen repeatedly, ten times or more. The J gene is TRBJ2-1, the V gene TRBV7-3; no definite D call. Deletions cut 5 bases from V and 0 bases from J, with 11 bases between. Germline values: CDR1 SGHTA, CDR2 FQGTGA. This CDR3 has 15 amino acids. The CDR3 protein is CASSLSTNSYNEQFF. CDR3 in DNA: TGTGCCAGCAGCCTCAGTACGAACTCCTACAATGAGCAGTTCTTC.

Many counts were recorded for this clonotype. In nucleotides, the CDR3 is TGTGCCAGCGCGCTGGGCGGCGCCCGGGATGAGCAGTTCTTC. Protein sequence: CASALGGARDEQFF. V usage is TRBV2 and J usage is TRBJ2-1, with unresolved D. V dropped 8 bases and J dropped 8 bases, with 19 bases sitting between them. In germline, CDR1 is SNHLY, CDR2 FYNNEI. This CDR3 is built from 14 residues.

The chain joins TRBV30 to TRBJ1-3; D not certain. CDR1 GTSNPN and CDR2 SVGIG come from the germline V gene (reference sequence). The CDR3 has 12 amino acids. The germline V and J ends were trimmed by 5 bases and 0 bases, with 5 bases remaining between them. CDR3 protein: CAWDTSGNTIYF. The CDR3 DNA reads as TGTGCCTGGGACACCTCTGGAAACACCATATATTTT. The whole variable domain, filled in from reference TRBV30 and TRBJ1-3, reads SQTIHQWPATLVQPVGSPLSLECTVEGTSNPNLYWYRQAAGRGLQLLFYSVGIGQISSEVPQNLSASRPQDRQFILSSKKLLLSDSGFYLCAWDTSGNTIYFGEGSWLTVV.

The V and J genes are TRBV28 and TRBJ2-7; TRBD1 is a possible D gene (6 bases). This CDR3 region has 18 residues. Germline V CDR1 and CDR2: MDHEN, SYDVKM. V was cut by 2 bases and J by 4 bases, with 24 bases left in between. The CDR3 sequence is CASSLMLFPTGTEYEQYF. The CDR3 nucleotides read TGTGCCAGCAGTTTAATGTTGTTCCCGACAGGTACAGAGTACGAGCAGTACTTC.

V is TRBV20-1 and J is TRBJ2-7, with 9 bases matching TRBD2. With 0 bases clipped from V and 7 bases from J, the junction kept 10 bases outside the gene matches. There are 15 residues in the CDR3. The germline CDR1 and CDR2 sequences are DFQATT and SNEGSKA (reference sequence). The CDR3 DNA is TGCAGTGCTAGAGATATCAAAGCGGGAGGTCCGGAGCAGTACTTC. It codes for CSARDIKAGGPEQYF.

This clonotype came up many times. The chain couples TRBV7-2 to TRBJ1-1; D remains unclear. CDR3 length: 15 amino acids. V lost 0 bases, J lost 0 bases, and 8 bases lay in between. Germline V CDR1 and CDR2: SGHTA, FQGNSA. CDR3 coding DNA: TGTGCCAGCAGCTTAGCGAGGGTCCTGAACACTGAAGCTTTCTTT. Its translation is CASSLARVLNTEAFF.

A few counts support this clonotype. The chain employs TRBV27 and TRBJ2-1; D remains unclear. Trimming left V 10 bases short and J 0 bases short, with 22 bases between. The CDR3 is 17 amino acids. CDR1 is MNHEY, CDR2 SMNVEV, per germline (reference sequence). CDR3 bases: TGTGCCACTAAGTTGACACTTGGAACGGACTCCTACAATGAGCAGTTCTTC. Its protein is CATKLTLGTDSYNEQFF.

In this sample, this clonotype turned up many times. The V and J genes are TRBV20-1 and TRBJ1-1, with D tentatively TRBD1 (6 bases). The germline V gene has CDR1 DFQATT and CDR2 SNEGSKA (reference sequence). The CDR3 runs to 13 residues. The ends were cut back, 6 bases at V and 6 bases at J, with 17 bases in the middle. The CDR3 reads CSAPPGGGPEAFF. CDR3 in DNA: TGCAGTGCCCCCCCCGGTGGGGGCCCTGAAGCTTTCTTT.

This clonotype was recorded a few times. A much larger clone sits a single nucleotide away, making a read error possible. The chain uses TRBV20-1 and TRBJ2-5, with TRBD2 matching 13 bases. Germline-derived CDR1 and CDR2 are DFQATT and SNEGSKA (reference sequence). This CDR3 spans 16 amino acids. The CDR3 region has the DNA TGCAGTGCGGCGGGACTAGCGGGGCGTGGGGCAATAGGCCAGTGCTTC. Amino acids: CSAAGLAGRGAIGQCF.